Presented here are 22 T cell receptor beta chains from one specimen sequenced in a study of T cell responses to AZD1222 COVID-19 vaccine. Repertoires were generated with immunoSEQ multiplex PCR, while TCRdb's copy carries only in-frame clones and drops some. This table has 100,000 to 150,000 clones, roughly nine tenths appearing once. Sample: peripheral blood, taken on day 0 of AZD1222 vaccination. The origin of the receptors is an adult in good health.

In its sample, this clone was seen once. CDR3 sequence (DNA): TGTGCCAGTAGGCCCTTTCAGGGAGTCGCTGAAGCTTTCTTT. Its protein is CASRPFQGVAEAFF. The chain uses TRBV19 and TRBJ1-1; maybe TRBD1 (5 bases). CDR3 length: 14 residues. V was cut by 6 bases and J by 6 bases, with 17 bases left in between. Germline-derived CDR1 and CDR2 are LNHDA and SQIVND (reference sequence).

The J gene is TRBJ2-1, the V gene TRBV4-1, with 15 bases identical to TRBD2. Germline CDR1 MGHRA, CDR2 YSYEKL. The CDR3 is 18 residues long. J lost 4 bases, V lost 4 bases, and 8 bases had no gene match. The CDR3 DNA is TGCGCCAGCAGCCCCCGGACTAGCGGGAGGGCGGAATACAATGAGCAGTTCTTC. This gives the protein CASSPRTSGRAEYNEQFF.

The table lists this clone with a count of one. The chain joins TRBV20-1 to TRBJ2-7, with TRBD2 as a possible D gene (6 bases). CDR1 is DFQATT, CDR2 SNEGSKA, per germline (reference sequence). The CDR3 has 11 amino acids. V was pared by 5 bases and J by 10 bases, with 15 bases between. The CDR3 sequence: CSARREDTQYF. The DNA of the CDR3 is TGCAGTGCTCGAAGGGAGGACACTCAGTACTTC.

This clone was seen just once. The chain combines TRBV14 with TRBJ1-6; unclear D gene. CDR1 is SGHDN, CDR2 FVKESK, per germline. The CDR3 spans 14 residues. V lost 4 bases, J lost 10 bases, and 14 bases lay in between. CDR3: CASSRHSNSSPLHF. CDR3 coding DNA: TGTGCCAGCAGCCGCCACAGCAATTCCTCACCCCTCCACTTT.

The genes are TRBV10-3 and TRBJ2-3; 8 bases line up with TRBD2. The junction had 10 bases not matched to a gene; V was cut back by 0 bases and J by 5 bases. The CDR3 spans 17 residues. Germline values: CDR1 ENHRY, CDR2 SYGVKD. The CDR3 nucleotides read TGTGCCATCAGTGAGTCGATAGCGGGGACCACCCAAGATACGCAGTATTTT. It specifies CAISESIAGTTQDTQYF.

The chain carries TRBV2 and TRBJ2-7; tentatively, D is TRBD2 (6 bases). Germline lookup yields CDR1 SNHLY and CDR2 FYNNEI. Trimming removed 2 bases from V and 2 bases from J, with 10 bases in between. CDR3 length equals 14 residues. The CDR3 here is CASSEQGEAYEQYF. Here the CDR3 DNA reads TGTGCCAGCAGTGAACAAGGGGAGGCCTACGAGCAGTACTTC.

V is TRBV4-1 and J is TRBJ1-1; no clear D. The ends were cut back, 1 base at V and 7 bases at J, with 10 bases in the middle. This CDR3 region has 13 residues. In germline, CDR1 is MGHRA, CDR2 YSYEKL. The CDR3: CASSQVGMDEAFF. DNA of the CDR3: TGCGCCAGCAGCCAAGTAGGGATGGATGAAGCTTTCTTT.

The J gene is TRBJ1-3, the V gene TRBV6-5, with D hard to call. CDR3 length equals 11 residues. Looked up from germline, CDR1 is MNHEY and CDR2 is SVGAGI. Trimming pared 4 bases from V and 4 bases from J, leaving 2 bases between. The CDR3 DNA follows: TGTGCCAGCAGTTGGGGAAACACCATATATTTT. Its translation is CASSWGNTIYF.

V gene TRBV7-2 combines with J gene TRBJ2-1; D gene ambiguous. V lost 3 bases and J lost 6, with 9 bases in between. CDR3 length: 13 residues. Germline CDR1 is SGHTA and CDR2 is FQGNSA. CDR3 amino acids: CASSFPPANEQFF. CDR3 nucleotides: TGTGCCAGCAGCTTTCCCCCAGCCAATGAGCAGTTCTTC.

The chain carries TRBV6-5 and TRBJ2-7; D remains unclear. The germline V gene encodes CDR1 MNHEY and CDR2 SVGAGI. V gave up 6 bases and J gave up 0 bases, with 9 bases separating them. The CDR3 loop spans 13 amino acids. CDR3 residues: CASRGRSSYEQYF. The CDR3 DNA reads as TGTGCCAGCAGAGGCAGGAGCTCCTACGAGCAGTACTTC.

This chain links TRBV4-3 with TRBJ1-4; D possibly corresponds to TRBD1 (6 bases). The CDR3 is 12 residues long. The germline CDR1 and CDR2 sequences are LGHNA and YSLEER. V lost 1 base and J 10 bases, leaving 7 bases between the germline ends. CDR3 sequence (DNA): TGCGCCAGCAGCCAAGTGGGGGCAAAACTGTTTTTT. Translated, it gives CASSQVGAKLFF.

This sequence joins TRBV5-4 and TRBJ2-1; D is possibly TRBD1 or TRBD2 (6 bases each). V was clipped by 4 bases and J by 8 bases, with 22 bases between them. CDR3 length: 16 residues. Germline-derived CDR1 and CDR2 are SGHNT and YYREEE (reference sequence). The CDR3 DNA follows: TGTGCCAGCAGCCAGAGCGGAGGGGGAAAAGCGGATGAGCAGTTCTTC. This gives the protein CASSQSGGGKADEQFF.

The chain recombines TRBV30 with TRBJ1-5; 8 bases line up with TRBD1. V gave up 4 bases and J gave up 4 bases; unmatched junction bases: 6. There are 14 residues in the CDR3. Germline lookup yields CDR1 GTSNPN and CDR2 SVGIG (reference sequence). The CDR3 DNA sequence: TGTGCCTGGACAGGGGGCGGGGGGAATCAGCCCCAGCATTTT. Residues: CAWTGGGGNQPQHF.

In its sample, this clone was seen once. The chain carries TRBV7-3 and TRBJ2-1; 12 bases align to TRBD2. V dropped 5 bases and J dropped 4; count of bases not matched to a gene: 3. The CDR3 extends over 15 amino acids. Germline CDR1 reads SGHTA; CDR2 reads FQGTGA. The CDR3 bases are TGTGCCAGCAGCGAAGGACTAGCGGGGTACAATGAGCAGTTCTTC. Protein: CASSEGLAGYNEQFF.

This clone was counted a single time. J is TRBJ2-7 and V is TRBV27; 8 nucleotides match TRBD2. CDR3 length equals 14 residues. Germline V gives CDR1 MNHEY, CDR2 SMNVEV (reference sequence). J gave up 2 bases and V 2 bases, and 2 bases lay outside the gene matches. Written as DNA, the CDR3 is TGTGCCAGCAGTTTAATGCGGGGGGCCTACGAGCAGTACTTC. Translating it yields CASSLMRGAYEQYF.

The chain combines TRBV7-9 with TRBJ1-1, with D perhaps TRBD1 (5 bases). Germline V lookup: CDR1 SEHNR, CDR2 FQNEAQ (reference sequence). Trimming took off 5 bases at V and 1 base at J, with 11 bases between the two ends. The CDR3 is 14 amino acids. CDR3 nucleotides: TGTGCCAGCAGCGCGCACGGGGGGAACACTGAAGCTTTCTTT. It yields the protein CASSAHGGNTEAFF.

The chain uses TRBV13 and TRBJ2-3, with 10 positions matching TRBD2. CDR1 and CDR2 (germline): PRHDT, FYEKMQ (reference sequence). V was clipped by 4 bases and J by 1 base; unmatched bases: 2. CDR3 length: 15 residues. The CDR3 DNA reads TGTGCCAGCAGCTCCGGGACTAGCGGCACAGATACGCAGTATTTT. Its protein product is CASSSGTSGTDTQYF.

CDR3 bases: TGTGCCAGCAAGAGGGGGCTGGGCGAGCAGTACTTC. Protein sequence: CASKRGLGEQYF. The chain carries TRBV12-3 or TRBV12-4 and TRBJ2-7; TRBD1 matches at 7 bases. The CDR3 covers 12 residues. The J segment lost 6 bases and the V segment lost 7 bases, leaving 6 bases of the junction unmatched.

The chain has TRBV11-2 and TRBJ1-6; weak D call: TRBD1 (5 bases). The V gene lost 3 bases and the J gene lost 9 bases, with 6 bases spanning the gap. Germline assignment: CDR1 SGHAT and CDR2 FQNNGV. CDR3 length equals 12 residues. The CDR3 bases are TGTGCCAGCAGCTTCAGGGCTTCACCCCTCCACTTT. Its protein is CASSFRASPLHF. Drawing the rest from reference TRBV11-2 and TRBJ1-6, the complete variable domain is EAGVAQSPRYKIIEKRQSVAFWCNPISGHATLYWYQQILGQGPKLLIQFQNNGVVDDSQLPKDRFSAERLKGVDSTLKIQPAKLEDSAVYLCASSFRASPLHFGNGTRLTVT.

This clone was counted once. J is TRBJ2-3 and V is TRBV6-5; 11 bases are a match to TRBD1. The ends lost 5 bases at V and 5 bases at J; junction bases unmatched: 3. Per the germline V gene, CDR1 is MNHEY and CDR2 is SVGAGI. This CDR3 region has 14 residues. CDR3 protein: CASSRTGGIDTQYF. As DNA, the CDR3 is TGTGCCAGCAGTCGGACAGGGGGCATAGATACGCAGTATTTT.

The chain combines TRBV28 with TRBJ2-7; 8 nucleotides align to TRBD2. Germline values: CDR1 MDHEN, CDR2 SYDVKM. The CDR3 totals 13 residues. V trimming: 7 bases; J trimming: 0 bases; junction bases outside the gene matches: 2. The CDR3 DNA reads TGTGCCAGCAAAGCGGGGGACTCCTACGAGCAGTACTTC. As protein: CASKAGDSYEQYF.

This sequence joins TRBV5-4 and TRBJ1-2, with D unresolved. This CDR3 comprises 13 residues. Germline V gives CDR1 SGHNT, CDR2 YYREEE (reference sequence). Trimming pared 4 bases from V and 6 bases from J, leaving 13 bases between. The CDR3 coding sequence is TGTGCCAGCAGCGTCCGGCCGTCCGATGGCTACACCTTC. Amino acid sequence: CASSVRPSDGYTF.